The source of this T cell receptor beta chain is a study of T cell responses to AZD1222 COVID-19 vaccine. General study results and limits: Donors in the cohort were predominantly white British and more often female, and clonal diversity was possibly underestimated. Spike-specific TCR breadth and depth were elevated following two AZD1222 doses. Only 5 or 6 people who got AZD1222 tested seropositive at baseline.

V lost 5 bases and J lost 3; bases outside the gene matches: 2. Germline lookup yields CDR1 SGHTA and CDR2 FQGTGA. This CDR3 region has 15 residues. Profiling relied on immunoSEQ multiplex PCR, and the TCRdb table lists in-frame clones only, not all of them. Among about 130,000 clones, roughly 91% were seen once, and the ten largest hold around 1%. Remarks on this clone: The antigen remains undetermined.

Here the sequenced sample was peripheral blood, taken 28 days after the second AZD1222 dose. The clonotype was recovered from an adult who received the AZD1222 COVID-19 vaccine. The V gene is TRBV7-3, the J gene TRBJ2-2; 11 nucleotides match TRBD2. This CDR3 is CASSPGLADTGELFF. The CDR3, as DNA: TGTGCCAGCAGCCCGGGACTAGCGGACACCGGGGAGCTGTTTTTT.